This T cell receptor beta chain was identified in a study of blood T cell repertoires in COVID-19. Study details: PBMCs, B-cell-depleted T cells, or T cells were the source of the cDNA or gDNA that made up the material.

TCRdb keeps only in-frame clones here, not all; method: immunoSEQ multiplex PCR. This sample has 100,000 to 150,000 clones, with around 86% found just once. The CDR3 contains 13 residues. CDR1 and CDR2 from the germline V gene are SQVTM and ANQGSEA. The V end was cut by 6 bases, the J end by 3 bases, with 12 bases between. The chain is built from TRBV29-1 and TRBJ1-3; unclear D gene. The sequenced sample was peripheral blood. The clonotype originates from a woman aged 55-69 years with active or convalescent COVID-19. CDR3 DNA sequence: TGCAGCGTCCGGACTTTTGGTGGAAACACCATATATTTT. Residues: CSVRTFGGNTIYF. Filled out from reference TRBV29-1 and TRBJ1-3, the complete variable domain reads SAVISQKPSRDICQRGTSLTIQCQVDSQVTMMFWYRQQPGQSLTLIATANQGSEATYESGFVIDKFPISRPNLTFSTLTVSNMSPEDSSIYLCSVRTFGGNTIYFGEGSWLTVV.